The rows below give T cell receptor beta chains drawn from one sample of a study of blood T cell repertoires in COVID-19. The data were produced by immunoSEQ multiplex PCR, yet TCRdb's version contains in-frame clones alone and is incomplete. The table has 150,000 to 200,000 clones, roughly three quarters seen once. Sequencing input: peripheral blood. The source is a man aged 60 to 75 with active or convalescent COVID-19. The CDR3 runs from the conserved cysteine through the conserved F or W. Each record gives: V gene, D gene, clone size, CDR3 protein. D genes are given only for firm matches. Clone size is stated in some rows and not others, as once, few, many or a class when expanded.

>TRBV6-5|TRBD1|NA
CASTRQGMNTEAFF
>TRBV7-8|TRBD1|NA
CASSWERQGSNTEAFF
>TRBV2|NA|NA
CASRRGLSSYNEQFF
>TRBV7-2|NA|few
CASSLQFSYNSPLHF
>TRBV14|NA|few
CASQRHESYGYTF
>TRBV28|TRBD2|NA
CASRTSGSLYEQYF
>TRBV6-1|TRBD1|NA
CASTIYRGGSEAFF
>TRBV19|NA|once
CATATGGNIQYF
>TRBV28|NA|NA
CASSRGGEQYF
>TRBV4-3|NA|NA
CASSQETGRLSYEQYF
>TRBV3-1/TRBV3-2|TRBD2|NA
CASSHSGTSGSDEQFF
>TRBV7-2|TRBD2|NA
CASSFEAGEDEQFF
>TRBV27|TRBD1|few
CASSPGTGGVTMVFF
>TRBV4-1|NA|NA
CASSHRGYGYTF
>TRBV6-5|TRBD2|NA
CASSFRASGAGEQFF
>TRBV7-2|NA|few
CASSPSTGRTSGYTF
>TRBV2|TRBD2|once
CASSVAGGPSYEQYF
>TRBV19|NA|NA
CASSSMADEQFF
>TRBV10-3|TRBD2|NA
CAISVSGGRTDTQYF
>TRBV3-1/TRBV3-2|NA|NA
CASSQERRHETQYF
>TRBV28|NA|NA
CASSREDQPQHF
>TRBV29-1|TRBD1|NA
CSVGGQGMANEQFF
>TRBV19|NA|NA
CASRFGPGANTEAFF
>TRBV29-1|TRBD1|NA
CSVRQGNGYTF
>TRBV9|NA|NA
CASSVATGGNTGELFF
>TRBV9|NA|NA
CASSPVRIYNEQFF